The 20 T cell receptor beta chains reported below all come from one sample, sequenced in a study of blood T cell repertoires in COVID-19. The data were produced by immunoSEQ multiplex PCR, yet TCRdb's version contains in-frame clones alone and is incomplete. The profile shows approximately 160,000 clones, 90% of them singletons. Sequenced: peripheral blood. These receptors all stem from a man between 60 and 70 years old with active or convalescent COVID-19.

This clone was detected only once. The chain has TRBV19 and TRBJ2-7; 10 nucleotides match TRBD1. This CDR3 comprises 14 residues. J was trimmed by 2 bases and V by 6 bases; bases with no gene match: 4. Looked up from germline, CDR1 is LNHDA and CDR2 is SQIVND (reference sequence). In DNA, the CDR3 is TGTGCCAGTAGGACGACAGGGGGCACCTACGAGCAGTACTTC. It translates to CASRTTGGTYEQYF.

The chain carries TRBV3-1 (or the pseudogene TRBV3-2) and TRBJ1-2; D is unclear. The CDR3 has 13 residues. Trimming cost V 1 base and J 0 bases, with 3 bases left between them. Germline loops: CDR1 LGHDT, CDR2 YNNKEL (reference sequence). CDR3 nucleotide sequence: TGTGCCAGCAGCCAAGCTTCTAACTATGGCTACACCTTC. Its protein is CASSQASNYGYTF.

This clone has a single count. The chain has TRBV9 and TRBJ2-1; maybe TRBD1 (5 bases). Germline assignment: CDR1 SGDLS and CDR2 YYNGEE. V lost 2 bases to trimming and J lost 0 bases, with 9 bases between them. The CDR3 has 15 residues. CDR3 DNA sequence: TGTGCCAGCAGCGTGGGGCCCAGCTCCTACAATGAGCAGTTCTTC. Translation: CASSVGPSSYNEQFF.

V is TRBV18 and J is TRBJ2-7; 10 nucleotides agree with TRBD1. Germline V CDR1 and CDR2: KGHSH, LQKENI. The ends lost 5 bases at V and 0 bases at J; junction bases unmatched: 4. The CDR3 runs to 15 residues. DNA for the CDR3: TGTGCCAGCTCAGTAGACAGGGGGCGCTCCTACGAGCAGTACTTC. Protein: CASSVDRGRSYEQYF.

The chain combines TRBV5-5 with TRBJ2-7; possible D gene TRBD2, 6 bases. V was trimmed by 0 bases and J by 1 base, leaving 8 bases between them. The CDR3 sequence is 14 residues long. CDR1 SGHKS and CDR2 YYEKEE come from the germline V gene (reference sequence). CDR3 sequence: CASSLVGRSYEQYF. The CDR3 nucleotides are TGTGCCAGCAGCTTGGTGGGGAGGTCCTACGAGCAGTACTTC.

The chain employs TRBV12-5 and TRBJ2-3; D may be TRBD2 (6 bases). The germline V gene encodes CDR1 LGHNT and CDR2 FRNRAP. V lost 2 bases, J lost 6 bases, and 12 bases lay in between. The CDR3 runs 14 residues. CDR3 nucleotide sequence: TGTGCTAGTGGTTTGATTAGCCGGGGGGATACGCAGTATTTT. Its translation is CASGLISRGDTQYF.

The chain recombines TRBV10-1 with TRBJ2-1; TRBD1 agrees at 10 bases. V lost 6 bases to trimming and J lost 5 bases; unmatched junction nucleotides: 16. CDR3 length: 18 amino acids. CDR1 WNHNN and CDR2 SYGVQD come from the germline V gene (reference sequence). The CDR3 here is CASSGDRGRRGVNNEQFF. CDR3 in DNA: TGCGCCAGCAGCGGAGACAGGGGGCGCAGGGGGGTGAACAATGAGCAGTTCTTC.

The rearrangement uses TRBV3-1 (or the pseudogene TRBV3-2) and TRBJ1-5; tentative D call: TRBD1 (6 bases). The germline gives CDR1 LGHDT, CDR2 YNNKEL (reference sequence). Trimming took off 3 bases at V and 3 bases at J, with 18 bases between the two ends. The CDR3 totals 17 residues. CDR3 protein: CASSQARGRLNNQPQHF. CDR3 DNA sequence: TGTGCCAGCAGCCAGGCCAGGGGACGTTTGAACAATCAGCCCCAGCATTTT.

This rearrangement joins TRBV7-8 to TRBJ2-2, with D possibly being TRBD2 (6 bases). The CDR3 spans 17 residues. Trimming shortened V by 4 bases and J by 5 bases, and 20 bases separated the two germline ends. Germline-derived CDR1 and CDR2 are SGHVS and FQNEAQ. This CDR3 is CASSSPAVGTPTGELFF. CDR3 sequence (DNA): TGTGCCAGCAGCTCCCCCGCTGTCGGGACTCCTACCGGGGAGCTGTTTTTT. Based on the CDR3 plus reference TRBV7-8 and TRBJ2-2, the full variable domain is GAGVSQSPRYKVAKRGQDVALRCDPISGHVSLFWYQQALGQGPEFLTYFQNEAQLDKSGLPSDRFFAERPEGSVSTLKIQRTQQEDSAVYLCASSSPAVGTPTGELFFGEGSRLTVL.

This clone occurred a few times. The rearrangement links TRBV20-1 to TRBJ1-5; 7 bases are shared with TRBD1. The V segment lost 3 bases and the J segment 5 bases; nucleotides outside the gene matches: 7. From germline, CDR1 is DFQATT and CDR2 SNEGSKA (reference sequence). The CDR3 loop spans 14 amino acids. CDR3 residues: CSASRGGPDQPQHF. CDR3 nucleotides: TGCAGTGCTAGTAGAGGGGGCCCAGATCAGCCCCAGCATTTT.

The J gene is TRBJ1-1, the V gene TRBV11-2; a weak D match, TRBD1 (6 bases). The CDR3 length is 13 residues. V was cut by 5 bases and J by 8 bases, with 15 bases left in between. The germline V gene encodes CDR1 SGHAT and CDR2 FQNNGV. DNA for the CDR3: TGTGCCAGCAGCATACGACAGGCTGGCGAAGCTTTCTTT. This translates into CASSIRQAGEAFF. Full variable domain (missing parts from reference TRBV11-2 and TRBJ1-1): EAGVAQSPRYKIIEKRQSVAFWCNPISGHATLYWYQQILGQGPKLLIQFQNNGVVDDSQLPKDRFSAERLKGVDSTLKIQPAKLEDSAVYLCASSIRQAGEAFFGQGTRLTVV.

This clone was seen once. In DNA, the CDR3 is TGTGCCAGTAGTATCGGGACAGGAAGAATAGTGACCCAGTACTTC. Amino acid sequence: CASSIGTGRIVTQYF. The rearrangement uses TRBV19 and TRBJ2-5; 8 nucleotides match TRBD1. CDR3 length: 15 residues. The V gene end was trimmed by 3 bases and the J gene end by 7 bases; junction bases not matched to a gene: 10. Germline CDR1 is LNHDA and CDR2 is SQIVND (reference sequence).

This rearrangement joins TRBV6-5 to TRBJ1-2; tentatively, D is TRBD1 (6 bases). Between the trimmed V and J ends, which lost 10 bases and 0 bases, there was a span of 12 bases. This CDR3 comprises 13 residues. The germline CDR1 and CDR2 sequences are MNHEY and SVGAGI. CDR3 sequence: CATTGSTNYGYTF. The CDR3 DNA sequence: TGTGCCACCACAGGGTCAACTAACTATGGCTACACCTTC.

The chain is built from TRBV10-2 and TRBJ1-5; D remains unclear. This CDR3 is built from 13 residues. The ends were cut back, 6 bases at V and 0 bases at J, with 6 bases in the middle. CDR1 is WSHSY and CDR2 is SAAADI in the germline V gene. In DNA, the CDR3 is TGCGCCAGCAGGGGAGTTAGCAATCAGCCCCAGCATTTT. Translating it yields CASRGVSNQPQHF.

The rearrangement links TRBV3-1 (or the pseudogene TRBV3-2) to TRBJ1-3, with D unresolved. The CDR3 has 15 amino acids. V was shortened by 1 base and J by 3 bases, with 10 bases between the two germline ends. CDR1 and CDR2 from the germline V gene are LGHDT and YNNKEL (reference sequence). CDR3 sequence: CASSQGWGDGNTIYF. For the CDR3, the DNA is TGTGCCAGCAGCCAAGGATGGGGAGATGGAAACACCATATATTTT.

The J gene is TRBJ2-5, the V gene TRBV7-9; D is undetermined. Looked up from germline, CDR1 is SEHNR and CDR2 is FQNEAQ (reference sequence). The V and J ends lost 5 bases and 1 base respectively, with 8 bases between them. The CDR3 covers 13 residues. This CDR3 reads CASSDTVQETQYF. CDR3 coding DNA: TGTGCCAGCAGCGACACAGTCCAAGAGACCCAGTACTTC.

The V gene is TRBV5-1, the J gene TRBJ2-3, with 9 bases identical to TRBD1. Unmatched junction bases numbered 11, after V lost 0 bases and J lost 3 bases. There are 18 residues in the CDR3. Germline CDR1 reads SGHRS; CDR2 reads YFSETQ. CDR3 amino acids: CASSLGLRTGVGTDTQYF. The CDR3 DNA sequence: TGCGCCAGCAGCTTGGGACTGAGGACAGGGGTAGGGACAGATACGCAGTATTTT.

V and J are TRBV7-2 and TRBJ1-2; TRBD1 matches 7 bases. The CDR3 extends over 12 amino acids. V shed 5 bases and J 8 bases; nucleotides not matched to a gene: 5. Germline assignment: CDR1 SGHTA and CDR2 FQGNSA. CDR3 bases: TGTGCCAGCAGCCTGACAGGGCCCGGCTACACCTTC. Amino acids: CASSLTGPGYTF.

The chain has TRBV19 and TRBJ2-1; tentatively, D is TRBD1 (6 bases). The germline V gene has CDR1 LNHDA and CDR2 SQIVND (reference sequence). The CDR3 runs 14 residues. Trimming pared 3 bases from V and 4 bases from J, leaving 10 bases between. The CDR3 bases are TGTGCCAGTAGTATCGGACAGATATACAATGAGCAGTTCTTC. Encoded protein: CASSIGQIYNEQFF.

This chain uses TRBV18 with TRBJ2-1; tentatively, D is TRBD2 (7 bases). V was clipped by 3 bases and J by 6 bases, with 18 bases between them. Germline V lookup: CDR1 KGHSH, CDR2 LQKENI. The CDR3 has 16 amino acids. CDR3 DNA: TGTGCCAGCTCACCGAACTTTGGGGGGGGCAGCAATGAGCAGTTCTTC. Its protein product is CASSPNFGGGSNEQFF.